Below are 26 T cell receptor beta chains sequenced from a single sample in a study of OX40 agonist ivuxolimab in advanced cancers. Libraries were prepared through the immunoSEQ multiplex PCR assay. Held by TCRdb, this immuneACCESS table contains in-frame sequences only and omits some clones. Under half of the omission traces to an unresolved V gene where checked; the cause of the rest is unknown. The sample table shows just under 75,000 clones, and around nine tenths are seen once. Jointly, the top ten make up around 0.4% of the sample. The specimen was CD4+ or CD8+ T cells sorted from blood, collected in a trial of the OX40 agonist ivuxolimab. All receptors derive from an adult with an advanced solid tumor such as melanoma, head and neck, liver or kidney cancer.

The chain recombines TRBV29-1 with TRBJ2-1; TRBD2 agrees at 10 bases. Germline CDR1 SQVTM, CDR2 ANQGSEA. V dropped 6 bases and J dropped 4; count of bases not matched to a gene: 12. The CDR3 is made up of 16 amino acids. The CDR3 region is CSVPALAGAVYNEQFF. The CDR3 coding sequence is TGCAGCGTCCCCGCCCTAGCGGGAGCTGTGTACAATGAGCAGTTCTTC.

This clone appeared a single time. CDR3 sequence (DNA): TGTGCCAGCATCCCCAGCGGGACCTTCACAGATACGCAGTATTTT. It is translated as CASIPSGTFTDTQYF. The genes are TRBV6-5 and TRBJ2-3; 7 bases are shared with TRBD2. The J segment lost 2 bases and the V segment lost 7 bases, leaving 9 bases of the junction unmatched. Germline assignment: CDR1 MNHEY and CDR2 SVGAGI. CDR3 size: 15 residues.

CDR3 sequence (DNA): TGTGCCAGCAGTGATCGAAGGTTGGTCGAAGAAAAACTGTTTTTT. Its protein product is CASSDRRLVEEKLFF. The chain has TRBV2 and TRBJ1-4; D is uncertain. Germline values: CDR1 SNHLY, CDR2 FYNNEI. V was trimmed by 3 bases and J by 8 bases, leaving 16 bases between them. The CDR3 runs to 15 residues.

This chain uses TRBV2 with TRBJ1-1; TRBD1 is a possible D gene (5 bases). The CDR3 consists of 14 residues. Trimming took 5 bases from V and 1 from J, leaving 11 bases between them. Germline-derived CDR1 and CDR2 are SNHLY and FYNNEI. CDR3 sequence: CASSYRTGNTEAFF. The CDR3 DNA sequence: TGTGCCAGCAGTTACCGTACAGGGAACACTGAAGCTTTCTTT.

The genes are TRBV7-2 and TRBJ1-5; no clear D. The CDR3 covers 16 residues. Trimming left V 1 base short and J 0 bases short, with 10 bases between. Germline V gene sequence: CDR1 SGHTA, CDR2 FQGNSA. CDR3 coding DNA: TGTGCCAGCAGCTTAGGCCCTGGATATAGCAATCAGCCCCAGCATTTT. This codes for CASSLGPGYSNQPQHF. The whole variable domain, remainder taken from reference TRBV7-2 and TRBJ1-5, is GAGVSQSPSNKVTEKGKDVELRCDPISGHTALYWYRQSLGQGLEFLIYFQGNSAPDKSGLPSDRFSAERTGGSVSTLTIQRTQQEDSAVYLCASSLGPGYSNQPQHFGDGTRLSIL.

The chain combines TRBV7-2 with TRBJ2-7; maybe TRBD2 (6 bases). The CDR3 extends over 15 amino acids. Germline CDR1 is SGHTA and CDR2 is FQGNSA. V lost 1 base and J 6 bases, leaving 16 bases between the germline ends. The CDR3 here is CASSLVYGGAGEQYF. DNA of the CDR3: TGTGCCAGCAGCTTAGTTTACGGGGGAGCGGGCGAGCAGTACTTC. Looking up the rest from reference TRBV7-2 and TRBJ2-7 gives the full variable domain: GAGVSQSPSNKVTEKGKDVELRCDPISGHTALYWYRQSLGQGLEFLIYFQGNSAPDKSGLPSDRFSAERTGGSVSTLTIQRTQQEDSAVYLCASSLVYGGAGEQYFGPGTRLTVT.

The V and J genes are TRBV10-3 and TRBJ2-1, with TRBD2 identical over 12 bases. V lost 0 bases to trimming and J lost 8 bases; unmatched junction nucleotides: 5. Germline V gives CDR1 ENHRY, CDR2 SYGVKD. The CDR3 contains 16 residues. CDR3 sequence (DNA): TGTGCCATCAGTGAGTCGAGACTAGCGGGAGCCCATGAGCAGTTCTTC. It yields the protein CAISESRLAGAHEQFF.

There are a few counts of this clone. V usage is TRBV7-9 and J usage is TRBJ2-7, with D unclear. The V and J ends lost 5 bases and 1 base respectively, with 6 bases between them. The germline V gene encodes CDR1 SEHNR and CDR2 FQNEAQ (reference sequence). CDR3 length equals 12 residues. The CDR3 region is CASSPGSYEQYF. CDR3 nucleotides: TGTGCCAGCAGCCCCGGGTCCTACGAGCAGTACTTC.

This clone has only a few counts. The V call is TRBV7-7, the J call TRBJ2-1; D remains ambiguous. Germline V CDR1 and CDR2: SSHAT, FNYEAQ (reference sequence). This CDR3 is built from 13 residues. The ends were cut back, 1 base at V and 6 bases at J, with 7 bases in the middle. The CDR3 protein is CASSLDALNEQFF. The CDR3 DNA reads as TGTGCCAGCAGCTTAGACGCCCTCAATGAGCAGTTCTTC.

The rearrangement links TRBV30 to TRBJ1-2; possible D gene TRBD1, 5 bases. The CDR3 loop spans 14 amino acids. The germline V and J ends were trimmed by 4 bases and 4 bases, with 16 bases remaining between them. Germline CDR1 GTSNPN, CDR2 SVGIG (reference sequence). CDR3 nucleotides: TGTGCCTGGAACAACGGACATAGGGGCTATGGCTACACCTTC. It is translated as CAWNNGHRGYGYTF.

This clone was found a few times. J is TRBJ1-5 and V is TRBV19, with TRBD1 matching 8 bases. Germline CDR1 is LNHDA and CDR2 is SQIVND (reference sequence). The CDR3 consists of 17 residues. Trimming took 5 bases from V and 0 from J; bases not matched to a gene: 9. CDR3 nucleotides: TGTGCCAGTAGTCCGGGGACAGGAGATAATAGCAATCAGCCCCAGCATTTT. Translation: CASSPGTGDNSNQPQHF.

V and J are TRBV10-1 and TRBJ2-5; 11 bases map to TRBD2. V dropped 4 bases and J dropped 5; count of bases not matched to a gene: 12. From germline, CDR1 is WNHNN and CDR2 SYGVQD (reference sequence). CDR3 length: 17 residues. DNA of the CDR3: TGCGCCAGCAGTGGACGACCCATAGCGGGAGGGACGGAGACCCAGTACTTC. Protein: CASSGRPIAGGTETQYF.

The chain links TRBV6-1 to TRBJ1-4; no reliable D call. The CDR3 is made up of 14 amino acids. CDR1 is MNHNS and CDR2 is SASEGT in the germline V gene. V was pared by 1 base and J by 4 bases, with 7 bases between. The CDR3: CASSEGEINEKLFF. The CDR3 DNA is TGTGCCAGCAGTGAAGGGGAGATTAATGAAAAACTGTTTTTT.

The chain is built from TRBV2 and TRBJ1-1; D remains unclear. V lost 3 bases and J 0 bases, leaving 5 bases between the germline ends. This CDR3 has 13 amino acids. Germline V gene lookup returns CDR1 SNHLY and CDR2 FYNNEI. CDR3 sequence: CASSENMNTEAFF. The CDR3 DNA follows: TGTGCCAGCAGTGAGAACATGAACACTGAAGCTTTCTTT.

The chain couples TRBV7-9 to TRBJ2-1, with D unclear. V lost 3 bases and J 1 base, leaving 10 bases between the germline ends. Germline CDR1 reads SEHNR; CDR2 reads FQNEAQ (reference sequence). This CDR3 is built from 15 residues. The chain's CDR3 is CASSFPGTSYNEQFF. CDR3 sequence (DNA): TGTGCCAGCAGCTTTCCAGGCACGTCCTACAATGAGCAGTTCTTC.

The gene calls are TRBV7-2 and TRBJ2-3; D is uncertain. Germline-derived CDR1 and CDR2 are SGHTA and FQGNSA. This CDR3 has 14 residues. Trimming removed 0 bases at V and 2 bases at J, with 6 bases between. The CDR3, as DNA: TGTGCCAGCAGCTTAGCCGGCTACACAGATACGCAGTATTTT. It encodes CASSLAGYTDTQYF.

This clone has a single count. The J gene is TRBJ2-2, the V gene TRBV5-4; TRBD2 matches 11 bases. The junction had 5 bases not matched to a gene; V was cut back by 7 bases and J by 0 bases. The CDR3 sequence is 16 residues long. Germline V gives CDR1 SGHNT, CDR2 YYREEE (reference sequence). The CDR3 sequence: CASLGTSGSNTGELFF. For the CDR3, the DNA is TGTGCCAGCCTAGGGACTAGCGGTTCGAACACCGGGGAGCTGTTTTTT.

The chain combines TRBV5-5 with TRBJ1-5; D is unclear. Germline V gene lookup returns CDR1 SGHKS and CDR2 YYEKEE (reference sequence). V was pared by 0 bases and J by 11 bases, with 12 bases between. The CDR3 length is 13 residues. The CDR3 DNA follows: TGTGCCAGCAGCTTGGAGTATGGTACATCCCAGCATTTT. It yields the protein CASSLEYGTSQHF.

This rearrangement joins TRBV7-2 to TRBJ1-1; D is ambiguous. Trimming took 4 bases from V and 0 from J, leaving 6 bases between them. Germline lookup yields CDR1 SGHTA and CDR2 FQGNSA. The CDR3 has 13 amino acids. The CDR3 DNA follows: TGTGCCAGCAGCTGGAGAATGAACACTGAAGCTTTCTTT. Amino acids: CASSWRMNTEAFF. The variable domain in full, completed from reference TRBV7-2 and TRBJ1-1, reads GAGVSQSPSNKVTEKGKDVELRCDPISGHTALYWYRQSLGQGLEFLIYFQGNSAPDKSGLPSDRFSAERTGGSVSTLTIQRTQQEDSAVYLCASSWRMNTEAFFGQGTRLTVV.

This chain links TRBV27 with TRBJ1-3; weak D call: TRBD1 (6 bases). Germline CDR1 reads MNHEY; CDR2 reads SMNVEV (reference sequence). This CDR3 region has 13 residues. V gave up 6 bases and J gave up 2 bases, with 8 bases separating them. CDR3 nucleotide sequence: TGTGCCAGCAGAGGGGGGGCTGGAAACACCATATATTTT. Translation: CASRGGAGNTIYF.

The chain uses TRBV25-1 and TRBJ2-2; D remains unclear. V lost 3 bases to trimming and J lost 2 bases, with 16 bases between them. The CDR3 covers 17 residues. Germline CDR1 and CDR2: MGHDK and SYGVNS. The DNA of the CDR3 is TGTGCCAGCAGTGACCCCGGACGCTCTTCTAACACCGGGGAGCTGTTTTTT. Its protein is CASSDPGRSSNTGELFF.

This clone came up once. The J gene is TRBJ2-2, the V gene TRBV5-1; TRBD2 aligns across 8 bases. There are 15 residues in the CDR3. V was clipped by 4 bases and J by 7 bases; unmatched bases: 9. Germline CDR1 and CDR2: SGHRS and YFSETQ. This chain's CDR3 is CASSEAGRAFGELFF. The DNA of the CDR3 is TGCGCCAGCAGCGAGGCCGGGAGGGCCTTCGGGGAGCTGTTTTTT.

V usage is TRBV2 and J usage is TRBJ2-1, with TRBD1 matching over 11 bases. Trimming took 8 bases from V and 7 from J; bases not matched to a gene: 10. This CDR3 has 15 amino acids. Germline V gene lookup returns CDR1 SNHLY and CDR2 FYNNEI. The CDR3 here is CASGGQGAGFNEQFF. CDR3 bases: TGTGCCAGCGGCGGACAGGGGGCGGGGTTTAATGAGCAGTTCTTC.

This clone was found once. This chain connects TRBV6-1 to TRBJ1-5; D not resolved. The CDR3 sequence is 14 residues long. The germline gives CDR1 MNHNS, CDR2 SASEGT. Trimming shortened V by 7 bases and J by 6 bases, and 16 bases separated the two germline ends. The CDR3 protein is CASTSSTGGQPQHF. The CDR3 bases are TGTGCCAGCACAAGTAGCACCGGCGGTCAGCCCCAGCATTTT.

The J gene is TRBJ2-7, the V gene TRBV27; perhaps TRBD1 as D (6 bases). The CDR3 consists of 13 residues. With 6 bases removed from V and 2 bases from J, the gap between germline ends came to 11 bases. Germline lookup yields CDR1 MNHEY and CDR2 SMNVEV (reference sequence). CDR3: CASRKTGTYEQYF. The CDR3 bases are TGTGCCAGCAGAAAGACAGGAACCTACGAGCAGTACTTC.

The genes are TRBV18 and TRBJ2-3; possibly TRBD1 for D (5 bases). Germline V gene data show CDR1 as KGHSH and CDR2 as LQKENI. This CDR3 has 15 residues. V lost 1 base and J 1 base, leaving 9 bases between the germline ends. The CDR3 region has the DNA TGTGCCAGCTCACCACAAGGGGCGCGCACAGATACGCAGTATTTT. As protein: CASSPQGARTDTQYF.